The 23 T cell receptor beta chains presented below share a single source sample, sequenced in a study of T cell repertoires in aging, cancer and after chemotherapy. A mixed TRB-A/B primer pool amplified rearranged TRB by multiplex touch-down PCR. From the multiplex PCR reads, TCRdb called clonotypes with MiXCR, one entry per CDR3 protein. The profile shows roughly 4,500 distinct CDR3 sequences, roughly two fifths of them singletons. The template was genomic DNA from peripheral blood, not RNA. The sample was blood. Receptors originate from a human donor with a solid tumor.

The chain has TRBV20-1 and TRBJ1-1, with D unresolved. Looked up from germline, CDR1 is DFQATT and CDR2 is SNEGSKA (reference sequence). Trimming left V 5 bases short and J 1 base short, with 17 bases between. CDR3 length: 15 amino acids. This chain's CDR3 is CSALVARPPNTEAFF. CDR3 sequence (DNA): TGCAGTGCTCTAGTGGCCAGGCCTCCGAACACTGAAGCTTTCTTT.

Concerning this clonotype itself: A clone one base away is much larger, so this may be a read error. This chain connects TRBV6-5 to TRBJ2-7; D remains unclear. CDR1 and CDR2 from the germline V gene are MNHEY and SVGAGI. This CDR3 spans 12 amino acids. Here the CDR3 DNA reads TGTGTCAGCAGTCCGCGGACCCTCGAGCAGTACTTC. Encoded protein: CVSSPRTLEQYF.

The gene calls are TRBV19 and TRBJ2-2; D ambiguous. Trimming shortened V by 9 bases and J by 0 bases, and 11 bases separated the two germline ends. This CDR3 is built from 14 residues. From germline, CDR1 is LNHDA and CDR2 SQIVND (reference sequence). As DNA, the CDR3 is TGTGCCAGCCAGGCAGACGCGAACACCGGGGAGCTGTTTTTT. Amino acids: CASQADANTGELFF.

The rearrangement uses TRBV28 and TRBJ1-1, with D perhaps TRBD1 (6 bases). The CDR3 has 15 amino acids. Germline values: CDR1 MDHEN, CDR2 SYDVKM. Trimming took 6 bases from V and 1 from J, leaving 15 bases between them. In DNA form, the CDR3 reads TGTGCCAGCAGCCAAGGGGGGAGCGGGAACACTGAAGCTTTCTTT. Its protein product is CASSQGGSGNTEAFF.

The V gene is TRBV7-2, the J gene TRBJ2-7, with TRBD2 matching 14 bases. Germline values: CDR1 SGHTA, CDR2 FQGNSA. V lost 2 bases to trimming and J lost 0 bases; unmatched junction nucleotides: 6. The CDR3 covers 18 residues. CDR3 region: CASSLPTSGGALSYEQYF. The CDR3 DNA sequence: TGTGCCAGCAGCTTACCGACTAGCGGGGGGGCCCTCTCCTACGAGCAGTACTTC.

The J gene is TRBJ2-5, the V gene TRBV5-5; 11 positions agree with TRBD1. V lost 2 bases, J lost 4 bases, and 7 bases stayed unmatched. Germline values: CDR1 SGHKS, CDR2 YYEKEE (reference sequence). CDR3 size: 16 residues. The CDR3 bases are TGTGCCAGCAGCTTCTCGGGACAGGGGGGTTCAGAGACCCAGTACTTC. Its protein is CASSFSGQGGSETQYF.

This clonotype has a handful of counts. V gene TRBV20-1 combines with J gene TRBJ1-4, with a tentative D call TRBD1 (6 bases). The CDR3 is made up of 13 amino acids. Per the germline V gene, CDR1 is DFQATT and CDR2 is SNEGSKA (reference sequence). V was trimmed by 3 bases and J by 7 bases, leaving 12 bases between them. For the CDR3, the DNA is TGCAGTGCTAGTTACAGGGAGGCTGAAAAACTGTTTTTT. This translates into CSASYREAEKLFF.

The J gene is TRBJ2-5, the V gene TRBV6-6, with D hard to call. The CDR3 is made up of 14 amino acids. Deletions cut 5 bases from V and 2 bases from J, with 12 bases between. The germline V gene has CDR1 MNHNY and CDR2 SVGAGI (reference sequence). CDR3 sequence reads: CASSQQDLQETQYF. The CDR3 DNA sequence: TGTGCCAGCAGTCAACAAGACTTGCAAGAGACCCAGTACTTC.

This clonotype occurred once. The chain joins TRBV2 to TRBJ2-7, with D perhaps TRBD1 or TRBD2 (5 bases each). This CDR3 has 12 amino acids. Germline V lookup: CDR1 SNHLY, CDR2 FYNNEI. V lost 3 bases and J lost 5, with 8 bases in between. Written as DNA, the CDR3 is TGTGCCAGCAGTGAGGGACGGCACGAGCAGTACTTC. It codes for CASSEGRHEQYF.

The chain couples TRBV9 to TRBJ2-5; maybe TRBD2 (6 bases). This CDR3 has 16 residues. Germline loops: CDR1 SGDLS, CDR2 YYNGEE. V was cut by 2 bases and J by 0 bases, with 14 bases left in between. The CDR3 loop reads CASSVRGRSYQETQYF. CDR3 bases: TGTGCCAGCAGCGTGCGGGGCAGAAGCTACCAAGAGACCCAGTACTTC. Supplemented by reference TRBV9 and TRBJ2-5, the full variable domain reads DSGVTQTPKHLITATGQRVTLRCSPRSGDLSVYWYQQSLDQGLQFLIQYYNGEERAKGNILERFSAQQFPDLHSELNLSSLELGDSALYFCASSVRGRSYQETQYFGPGTRLLVL.

This chain joins TRBV5-6 and TRBJ1-5; TRBD1 matches at 10 bases. From germline, CDR1 is SGHDT and CDR2 YYEEEE. This CDR3 spans 16 amino acids. Trimming removed 3 bases from V and 6 bases from J; junction bases left unmatched: 9. CDR3 in amino acids: CASSSKTGGRSQPQHF. The CDR3 DNA follows: TGTGCCAGCAGCTCCAAGACAGGGGGCCGGAGTCAGCCCCAGCATTTT. The full variable domain, with the rest looked up from reference TRBV5-6 and TRBJ1-5, is DAGVTQSPTHLIKTRGQQVTLRCSPKSGHDTVSWYQQALGQGPQFIFQYYEEEERQRGNFPDRFSGHQFPNYSSELNVNALLLGDSALYLCASSSKTGGRSQPQHFGDGTRLSIL.

The J gene is TRBJ2-5, the V gene TRBV18; 7 nucleotides align to TRBD2. With V trimmed by 6 bases and J by 1 base, 14 bases remained unmatched. Per the germline V gene, CDR1 is KGHSH and CDR2 is LQKENI. CDR3 size: 17 residues. CDR3 loop: CASSGRPPVAGQETQYF. CDR3 nucleotides: TGTGCCAGCTCCGGACGTCCTCCGGTAGCGGGCCAAGAGACCCAGTACTTC. Combining the CDR3 with reference TRBV18 and TRBJ2-5 gives the whole variable domain NAGVMQNPRHLVRRRGQEARLRCSPMKGHSHVYWYRQLPEEGLKFMVYLQKENIIDESGMPKERFSAEFPKEGPSILRIQQVVRGDSAAYFCASSGRPPVAGQETQYFGPGTRLLVL.

The chain couples TRBV20-1 to TRBJ1-1, with 7 positions matching TRBD1. Trimming cost V 4 bases and J 0 bases; bases outside gene matches: 14. This CDR3 region has 17 residues. Germline V CDR1 and CDR2: DFQATT, SNEGSKA (reference sequence). The CDR3 sequence: CSATGLQGNRMNTEAFF. CDR3 in DNA: TGCAGTGCTACAGGATTACAGGGGAATCGCATGAACACTGAAGCTTTCTTT.

V is TRBV24-1 and J is TRBJ2-1; tentative D call: TRBD1 (6 bases). The V and J ends lost 0 bases and 2 bases respectively, with 10 bases between them. Germline V CDR1 and CDR2: KGHDR, SFDVKD. There are 16 residues in the CDR3. CDR3: CATSDLQGGPYNEQFF. The CDR3, as DNA: TGTGCCACCAGTGATTTGCAAGGGGGACCCTACAATGAGCAGTTCTTC.

The chain carries TRBV7-3 and TRBJ2-3; 9 bases map to TRBD1. V gave up 5 bases and J gave up 1 base; unmatched junction bases: 4. CDR3 length: 15 amino acids. CDR1 and CDR2 (germline): SGHTA, FQGTGA. The CDR3: CASSVRTGGTDTQYF. CDR3 in DNA: TGTGCCAGCAGCGTAAGGACAGGGGGCACAGATACGCAGTATTTT.

This chain joins TRBV15 and TRBJ2-7; 9 bases align to TRBD1. Germline V lookup: CDR1 LNHNV, CDR2 YYDKDF (reference sequence). Unmatched junction bases numbered 8, after V lost 5 bases and J lost 6 bases. The CDR3 is 14 residues long. The CDR3 protein is CATSPRDRVSEQYF. The CDR3 DNA reads TGTGCCACCAGCCCCCGGGACAGGGTAAGCGAGCAGTACTTC.

This clonotype was recorded once. The gene calls are TRBV6-2 or TRBV6-3 and TRBJ1-1; D might be TRBD1 (6 bases). This CDR3 contains 15 residues. Trimming left V 5 bases short and J 2 bases short, with 15 bases between. Germline CDR1 is MNHEY and CDR2 is SVGEGT. The CDR3 coding sequence is TGTGCCAGCAGTCGGAGGGGGGGCCGAAACACTGAAGCTTTCTTT. Amino acids: CASSRRGGRNTEAFF.

V and J are TRBV15 and TRBJ2-7; D uncertain. Trimming took off 2 bases at V and 0 bases at J, with 8 bases between the two ends. CDR1 is LNHNV, CDR2 YYDKDF, per germline (reference sequence). The CDR3 consists of 14 residues. CDR3: CATSRYRGSYEQYF. CDR3 DNA: TGTGCCACCAGCAGATACAGAGGCTCCTACGAGCAGTACTTC.

The chain is built from TRBV30 and TRBJ2-3, with 8 bases that match TRBD1. Trimming at V came to 4 bases and at J to 0 bases, leaving 0 bases not matched to a gene. Germline-derived CDR1 and CDR2 are GTSNPN and SVGIG (reference sequence). CDR3 length: 13 amino acids. The CDR3 DNA reads TGTGCCTGGAACAGGGGGAGCACAGATACGCAGTATTTT. It specifies CAWNRGSTDTQYF.

Concerning this clonotype itself: Relative to the germline gene, one junction end is altered; a read error may explain this. This sequence joins TRBV12-3 or TRBV12-4 and TRBJ1-2, with TRBD1 matching over 7 bases. CDR3 length: 16 amino acids. The DNA of the CDR3 is TGTGGCAGCAGCCTTGGTACCGGGACAGTGCTATATGGCTACACCTTC. Translated, it gives CGSSLGTGTVLYGYTF.

This chain uses TRBV19 with TRBJ1-1; the D is unclear. The CDR3 covers 13 residues. Germline assignment: CDR1 LNHDA and CDR2 SQIVND (reference sequence). Trimming shortened V by 0 bases and J by 3 bases, and 5 bases separated the two germline ends. The CDR3 DNA sequence: TGTGCCAGTAGTATAGATGGGTACACTGAAGCTTTCTTT. This codes for CASSIDGYTEAFF.

J is TRBJ2-3 and V is TRBV6-2 or TRBV6-3; D remains unclear. Between the trimmed V and J ends, which lost 6 bases and 4 bases, there was a span of 17 bases. The length of the CDR3 is 15 residues. Germline V CDR1 and CDR2: MNHEY, SVGEGT. This CDR3 reads CASSRPKDGPDTQYF. The CDR3 coding sequence is TGTGCCAGCAGCCGACCCAAGGATGGGCCAGATACGCAGTATTTT.

This chain joins TRBV10-2 and TRBJ1-2; 9 bases agree with TRBD1. Germline values: CDR1 WSHSY, CDR2 SAAADI. The CDR3 extends over 15 amino acids. V was pared by 2 bases and J by 8 bases, with 9 bases of the junction left unmatched. CDR3 coding DNA: TGCGCCAGCAGTGAGACTTCGAGACAGGGGGGCGGCTACACCTTC. It yields the protein CASSETSRQGGGYTF.